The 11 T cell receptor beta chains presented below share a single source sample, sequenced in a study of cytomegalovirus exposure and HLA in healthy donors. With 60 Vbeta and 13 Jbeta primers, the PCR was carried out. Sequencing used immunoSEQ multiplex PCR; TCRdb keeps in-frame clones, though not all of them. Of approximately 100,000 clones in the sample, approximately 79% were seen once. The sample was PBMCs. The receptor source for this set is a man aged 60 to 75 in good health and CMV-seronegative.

The CDR3: CASSDRGGPGELFF. The CDR3 DNA reads TGCGCCAGCAGCGACCGGGGGGGCCCCGGGGAGCTGTTTTTT. The V call is TRBV5-1, the J call TRBJ2-2, with 8 bases lining up with TRBD2. Germline assignment: CDR1 SGHRS and CDR2 YFSETQ. The CDR3 sequence is 14 residues long. Trimming removed 4 bases from V and 6 bases from J; junction bases left unmatched: 5.

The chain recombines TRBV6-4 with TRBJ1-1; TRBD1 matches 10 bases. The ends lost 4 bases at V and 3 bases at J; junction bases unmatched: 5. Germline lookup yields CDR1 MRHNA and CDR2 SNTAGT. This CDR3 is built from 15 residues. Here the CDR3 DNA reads TGTGCCAGCAGTGCCCAGACAGGGGGCTACACTGAAGCTTTCTTT. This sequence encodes CASSAQTGGYTEAFF.

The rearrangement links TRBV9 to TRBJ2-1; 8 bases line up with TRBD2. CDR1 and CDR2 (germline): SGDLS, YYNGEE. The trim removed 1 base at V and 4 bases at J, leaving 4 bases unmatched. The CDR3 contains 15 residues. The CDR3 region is CASSVTGGGYNEQFF. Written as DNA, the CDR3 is TGTGCCAGCAGCGTAACCGGGGGGGGGTACAATGAGCAGTTCTTC.

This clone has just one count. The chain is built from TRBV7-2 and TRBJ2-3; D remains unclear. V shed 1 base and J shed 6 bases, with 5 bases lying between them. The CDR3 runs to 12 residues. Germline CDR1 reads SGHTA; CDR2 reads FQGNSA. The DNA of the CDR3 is TGTGCCAGCAGCTTAGTTGGCGATACGCAGTATTTT. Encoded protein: CASSLVGDTQYF. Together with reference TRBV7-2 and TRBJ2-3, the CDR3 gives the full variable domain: GAGVSQSPSNKVTEKGKDVELRCDPISGHTALYWYRQSLGQGLEFLIYFQGNSAPDKSGLPSDRFSAERTGGSVSTLTIQRTQQEDSAVYLCASSLVGDTQYFGPGTRLTVL.

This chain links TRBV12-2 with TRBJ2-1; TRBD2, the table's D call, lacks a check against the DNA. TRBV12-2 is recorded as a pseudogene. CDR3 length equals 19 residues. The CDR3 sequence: CASRLAGVAGGGYYNEQFF. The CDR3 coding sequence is TGTGCAAGTCGCTTAGCGGGAGTAGCGGGGGGCGGGTACTACAATGAGCAGTTCTTC.

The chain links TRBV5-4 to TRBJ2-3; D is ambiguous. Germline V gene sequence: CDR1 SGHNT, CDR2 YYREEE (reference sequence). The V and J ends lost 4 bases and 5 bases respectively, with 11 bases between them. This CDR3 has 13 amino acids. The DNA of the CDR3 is TGTGCCAGCAGCGGCCAGGCTGGAGATACGCAGTATTTT. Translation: CASSGQAGDTQYF. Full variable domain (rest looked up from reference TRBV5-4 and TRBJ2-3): ETGVTQSPTHLIKTRGQQVTLRCSSQSGHNTVSWYQQALGQGPQFIFQYYREEENGRGNFPPRFSGLQFPNYSSELNVNALELDDSALYLCASSGQAGDTQYFGPGTRLTVL.

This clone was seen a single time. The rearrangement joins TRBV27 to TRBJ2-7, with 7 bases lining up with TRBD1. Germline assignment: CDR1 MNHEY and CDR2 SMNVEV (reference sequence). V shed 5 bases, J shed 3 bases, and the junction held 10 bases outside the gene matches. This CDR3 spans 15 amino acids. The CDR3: CASSRLGQADYEQYF. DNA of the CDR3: TGTGCCAGCAGTCGCCTTGGACAGGCCGACTACGAGCAGTACTTC.

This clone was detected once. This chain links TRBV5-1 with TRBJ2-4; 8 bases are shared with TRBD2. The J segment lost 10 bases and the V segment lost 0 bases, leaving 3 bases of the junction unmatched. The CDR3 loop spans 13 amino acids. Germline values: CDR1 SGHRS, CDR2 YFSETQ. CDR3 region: CASSLGRGEIQYF. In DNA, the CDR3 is TGCGCCAGCAGCTTGGGGCGGGGGGAAATTCAGTACTTC.

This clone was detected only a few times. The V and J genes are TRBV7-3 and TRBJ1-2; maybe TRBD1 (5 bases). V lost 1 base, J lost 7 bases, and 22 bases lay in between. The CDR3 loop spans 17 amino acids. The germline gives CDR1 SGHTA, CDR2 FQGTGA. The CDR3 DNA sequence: TGTGCCAGCAGCTTAAGGGGGGGTGTGGACACGGGAAGTGGCTACACCTTC. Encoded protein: CASSLRGGVDTGSGYTF. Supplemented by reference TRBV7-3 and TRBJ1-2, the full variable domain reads GAGVSQTPSNKVTEKGKYVELRCDPISGHTALYWYRQSLGQGPEFLIYFQGTGAADDSGLPNDRFFAVRPEGSVSTLKIQRTERGDSAVYLCASSLRGGVDTGSGYTFGSGTRLTVV.

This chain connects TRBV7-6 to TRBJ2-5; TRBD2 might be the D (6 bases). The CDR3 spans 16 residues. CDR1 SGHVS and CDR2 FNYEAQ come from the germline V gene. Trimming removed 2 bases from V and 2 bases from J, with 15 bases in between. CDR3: CASSLTPGGGQETQYF. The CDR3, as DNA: TGTGCCAGCAGCTTAACTCCGGGTGGGGGGCAAGAGACCCAGTACTTC.

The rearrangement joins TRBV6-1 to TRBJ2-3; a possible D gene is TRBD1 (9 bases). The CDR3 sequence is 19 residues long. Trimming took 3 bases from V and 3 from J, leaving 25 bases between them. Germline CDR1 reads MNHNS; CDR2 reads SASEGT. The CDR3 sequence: CASSEDRGLAGYGTDTQYF. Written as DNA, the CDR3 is TGTGCCAGCAGTGAGGACAGGGGCCTAGCGGGCTACGGTACAGATACGCAGTATTTT.